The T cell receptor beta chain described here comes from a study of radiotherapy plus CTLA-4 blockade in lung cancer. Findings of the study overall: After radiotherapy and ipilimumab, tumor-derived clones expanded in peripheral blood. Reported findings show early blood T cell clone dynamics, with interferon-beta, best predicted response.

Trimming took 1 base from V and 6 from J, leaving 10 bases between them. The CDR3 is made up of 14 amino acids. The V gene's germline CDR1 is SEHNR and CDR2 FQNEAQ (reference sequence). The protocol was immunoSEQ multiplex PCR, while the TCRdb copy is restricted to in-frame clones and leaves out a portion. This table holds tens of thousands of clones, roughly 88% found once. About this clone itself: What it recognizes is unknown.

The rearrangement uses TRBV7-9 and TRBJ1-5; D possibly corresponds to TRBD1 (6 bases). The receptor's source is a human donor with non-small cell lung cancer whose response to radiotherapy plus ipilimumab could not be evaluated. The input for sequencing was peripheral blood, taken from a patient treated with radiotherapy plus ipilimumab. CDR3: CASSLEGGGQPQHF. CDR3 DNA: TGTGCCAGCAGCTTAGAAGGGGGGGGTCAGCCCCAGCATTTT.